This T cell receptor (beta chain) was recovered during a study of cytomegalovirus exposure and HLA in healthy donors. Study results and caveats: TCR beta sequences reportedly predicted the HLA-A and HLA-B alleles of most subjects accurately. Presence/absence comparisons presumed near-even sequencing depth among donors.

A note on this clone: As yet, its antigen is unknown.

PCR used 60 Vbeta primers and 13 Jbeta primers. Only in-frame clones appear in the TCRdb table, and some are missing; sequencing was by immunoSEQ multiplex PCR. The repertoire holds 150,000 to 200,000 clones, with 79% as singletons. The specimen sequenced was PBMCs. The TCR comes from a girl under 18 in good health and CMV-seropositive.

The DNA of the CDR3 is TGTGCCAGCAGCTCGGGTTACAATGAGCAGTTCTTC. It yields the protein CASSSGYNEQFF. The V gene is TRBV7-2, the J gene TRBJ2-1; D uncertain. CDR1 SGHTA and CDR2 FQGNSA come from the germline V gene. CDR3 length: 12 amino acids. Trimming removed 4 bases from V and 4 bases from J, with 5 bases in between.